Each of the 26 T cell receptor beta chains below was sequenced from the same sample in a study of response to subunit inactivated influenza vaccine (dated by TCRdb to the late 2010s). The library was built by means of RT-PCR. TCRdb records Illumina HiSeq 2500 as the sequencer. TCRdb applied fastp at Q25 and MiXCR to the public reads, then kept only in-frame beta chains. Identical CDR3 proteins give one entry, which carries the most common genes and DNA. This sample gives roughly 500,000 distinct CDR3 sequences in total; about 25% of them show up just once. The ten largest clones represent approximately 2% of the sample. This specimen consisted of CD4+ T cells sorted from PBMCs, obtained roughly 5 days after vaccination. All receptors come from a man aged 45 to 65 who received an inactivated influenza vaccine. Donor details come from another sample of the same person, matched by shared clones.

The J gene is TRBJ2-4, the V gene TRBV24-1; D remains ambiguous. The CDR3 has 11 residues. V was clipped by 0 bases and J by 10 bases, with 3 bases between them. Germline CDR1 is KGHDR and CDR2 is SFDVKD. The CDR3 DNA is TGTGCCACCAGTGATTTGGTGATTCAGTACTTC. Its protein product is CATSDLVIQYF.

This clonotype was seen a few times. CDR3 protein: CASSLALQGNTEAFF. As DNA, the CDR3 is TGCGCCAGCAGCTTGGCCTTACAGGGGAACACTGAAGCTTTCTTT. V is TRBV5-1 and J is TRBJ1-1; D may be TRBD1 (6 bases). The CDR3 runs 15 residues. Germline values: CDR1 SGHRS, CDR2 YFSETQ. The V end lost 0 bases, the J end lost 1 base, and 10 bases lay between the germline ends.

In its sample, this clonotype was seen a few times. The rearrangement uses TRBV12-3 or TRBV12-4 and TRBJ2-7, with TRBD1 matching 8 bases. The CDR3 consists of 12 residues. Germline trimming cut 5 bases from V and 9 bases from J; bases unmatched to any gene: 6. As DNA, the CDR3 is TGTGCCAGCAGTGCGGACAGGGCAGTGCAGTACTTC. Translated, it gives CASSADRAVQYF.

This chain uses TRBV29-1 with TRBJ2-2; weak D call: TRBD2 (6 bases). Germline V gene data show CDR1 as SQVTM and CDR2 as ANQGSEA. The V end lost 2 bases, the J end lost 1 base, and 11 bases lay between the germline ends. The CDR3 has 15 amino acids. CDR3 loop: CSVEMGLLNTGELFF. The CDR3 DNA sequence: TGCAGCGTTGAAATGGGACTCTTGAACACCGGGGAGCTGTTTTTT.

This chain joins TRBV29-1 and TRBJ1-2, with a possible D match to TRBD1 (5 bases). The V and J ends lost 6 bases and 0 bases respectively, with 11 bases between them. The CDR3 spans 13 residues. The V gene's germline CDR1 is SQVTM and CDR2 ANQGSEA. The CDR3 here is CSVQVTTNYGYTF. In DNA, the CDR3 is TGCAGCGTACAGGTTACCACTAACTATGGCTACACCTTC.

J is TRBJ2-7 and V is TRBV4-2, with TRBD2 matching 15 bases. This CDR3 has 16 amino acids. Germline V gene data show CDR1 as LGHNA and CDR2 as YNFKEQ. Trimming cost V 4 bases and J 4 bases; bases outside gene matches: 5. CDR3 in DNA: TGTGCCAGCAGCCGGGAGGGACTAGCGGGAGGTTACGAGCAGTACTTC. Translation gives CASSREGLAGGYEQYF.

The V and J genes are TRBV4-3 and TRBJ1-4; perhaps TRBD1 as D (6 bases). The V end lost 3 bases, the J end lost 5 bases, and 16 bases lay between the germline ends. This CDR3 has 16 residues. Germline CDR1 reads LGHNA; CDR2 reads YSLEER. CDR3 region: CASSHDADSWNEKLFF. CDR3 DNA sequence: TGCGCCAGCAGCCACGACGCGGACAGCTGGAATGAAAAACTGTTTTTT.

CDR3 region: CASSITGTKTYEQYF. Written as DNA, the CDR3 is TGTGCCAGCAGCATAACCGGGACAAAGACCTACGAGCAGTACTTC. V gene TRBV7-8 combines with J gene TRBJ2-7; D possibly corresponds to TRBD1 (6 bases). V dropped 5 bases and J dropped 2 bases, with 16 bases sitting between them. The CDR3 has 15 amino acids. Germline CDR1 reads SGHVS; CDR2 reads FQNEAQ.

The CDR3: CSAGKAGSTDTQYF. The DNA of the CDR3 is TGCAGTGCTGGAAAAGCGGGTAGCACAGATACGCAGTATTTT. This chain joins TRBV20-1 and TRBJ2-3, with TRBD2 as a possible D gene (6 bases). The CDR3 totals 14 residues. From germline, CDR1 is DFQATT and CDR2 SNEGSKA (reference sequence). Trimming stripped 5 bases from V and 0 bases from J, with 12 bases between.

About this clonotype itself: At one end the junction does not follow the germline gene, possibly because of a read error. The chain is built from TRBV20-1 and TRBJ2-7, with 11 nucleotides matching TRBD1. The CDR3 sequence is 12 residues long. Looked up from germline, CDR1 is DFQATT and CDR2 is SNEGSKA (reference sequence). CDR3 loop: CSARDATGTGGF. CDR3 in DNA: TGCAGTGCTAGAGATGCTACCGGGACAGGGGGTTTC.

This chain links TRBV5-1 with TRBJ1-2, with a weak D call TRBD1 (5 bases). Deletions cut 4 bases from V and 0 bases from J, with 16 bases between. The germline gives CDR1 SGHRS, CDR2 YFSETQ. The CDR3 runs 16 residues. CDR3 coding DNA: TGCGCCAGCAGCCCGGGACCGAAAGATACTAACTATGGCTACACCTTC. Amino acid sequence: CASSPGPKDTNYGYTF.

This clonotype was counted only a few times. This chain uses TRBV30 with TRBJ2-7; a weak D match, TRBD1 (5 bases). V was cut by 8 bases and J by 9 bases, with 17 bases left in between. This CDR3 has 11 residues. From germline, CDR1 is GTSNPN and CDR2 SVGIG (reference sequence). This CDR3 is CARGQARGQYF. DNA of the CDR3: TGTGCCCGAGGACAAGCTCGAGGGCAGTACTTC.

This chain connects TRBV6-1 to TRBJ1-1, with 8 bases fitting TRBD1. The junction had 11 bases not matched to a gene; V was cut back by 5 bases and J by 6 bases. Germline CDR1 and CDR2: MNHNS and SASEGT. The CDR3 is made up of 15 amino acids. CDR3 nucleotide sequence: TGTGCCAGCAGTAGGGGGTTGGACAGGGCCCCTGAAGCTTTCTTT. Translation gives CASSRGLDRAPEAFF.

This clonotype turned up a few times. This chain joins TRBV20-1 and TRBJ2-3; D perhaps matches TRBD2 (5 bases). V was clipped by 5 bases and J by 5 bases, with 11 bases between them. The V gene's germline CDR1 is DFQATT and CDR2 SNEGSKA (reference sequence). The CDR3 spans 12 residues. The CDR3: CSAGREVDTQYF. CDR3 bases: TGCAGTGCTGGCCGGGAAGTAGATACGCAGTATTTT.

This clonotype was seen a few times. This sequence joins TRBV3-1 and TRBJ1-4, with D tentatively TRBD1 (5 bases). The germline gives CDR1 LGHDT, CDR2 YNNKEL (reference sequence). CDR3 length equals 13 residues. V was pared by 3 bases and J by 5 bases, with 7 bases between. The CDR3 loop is CASSHRGNEKLFF. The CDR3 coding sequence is TGTGCCAGCAGCCATCGGGGGAATGAAAAACTGTTTTTT.

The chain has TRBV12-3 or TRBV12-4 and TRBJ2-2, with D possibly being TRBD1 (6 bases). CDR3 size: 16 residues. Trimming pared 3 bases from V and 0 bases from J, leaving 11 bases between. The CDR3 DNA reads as TGTGCCAGCAGTTTTCGGGACACCTCGAACACCGGGGAGCTGTTTTTT. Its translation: CASSFRDTSNTGELFF.

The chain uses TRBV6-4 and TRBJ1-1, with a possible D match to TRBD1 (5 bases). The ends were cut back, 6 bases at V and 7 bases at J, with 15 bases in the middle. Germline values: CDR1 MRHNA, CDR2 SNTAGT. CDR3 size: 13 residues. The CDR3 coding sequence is TGTGCCAGCAGCAGGGATCCTGGTGGTGAAGCTTTCTTT. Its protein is CASSRDPGGEAFF.

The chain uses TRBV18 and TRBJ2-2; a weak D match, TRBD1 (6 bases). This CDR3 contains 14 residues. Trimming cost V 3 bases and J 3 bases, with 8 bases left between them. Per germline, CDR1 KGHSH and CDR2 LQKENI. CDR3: CASSPAGDTGELFF. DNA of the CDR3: TGTGCCAGCTCACCGGCAGGGGACACCGGGGAGCTGTTTTTT.

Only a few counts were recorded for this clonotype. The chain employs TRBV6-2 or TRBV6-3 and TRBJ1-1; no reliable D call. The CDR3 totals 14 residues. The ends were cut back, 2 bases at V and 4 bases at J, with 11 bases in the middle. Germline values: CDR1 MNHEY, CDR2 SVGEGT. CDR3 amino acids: CASSYGIFGTEAFF. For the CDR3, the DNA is TGTGCCAGCAGTTACGGGATCTTCGGCACTGAAGCTTTCTTT.

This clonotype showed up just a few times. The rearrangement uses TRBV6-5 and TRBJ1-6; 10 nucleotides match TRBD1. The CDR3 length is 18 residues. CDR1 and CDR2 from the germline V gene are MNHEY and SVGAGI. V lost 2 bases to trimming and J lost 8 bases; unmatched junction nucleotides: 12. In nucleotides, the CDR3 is TGTGCCAGCAGTTACCCTTCTTCGACAGGGGGCAGGGATTCACCCCTCCACTTT. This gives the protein CASSYPSSTGGRDSPLHF.

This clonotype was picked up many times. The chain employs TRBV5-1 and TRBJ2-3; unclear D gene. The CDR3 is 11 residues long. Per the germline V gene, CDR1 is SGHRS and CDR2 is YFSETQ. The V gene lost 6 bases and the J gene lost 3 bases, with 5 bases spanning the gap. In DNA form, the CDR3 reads TGCGCCAGCACTCTAACAGATACGCAGTATTTT. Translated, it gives CASTLTDTQYF. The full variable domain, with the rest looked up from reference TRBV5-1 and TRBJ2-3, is KAGVTQTPRYLIKTRGQQVTLSCSPISGHRSVSWYQQTPGQGLQFLFEYFSETQRNKGNFPGRFSGRQFSNSRSEMNVSTLELGDSALYLCASTLTDTQYFGPGTRLTVL.

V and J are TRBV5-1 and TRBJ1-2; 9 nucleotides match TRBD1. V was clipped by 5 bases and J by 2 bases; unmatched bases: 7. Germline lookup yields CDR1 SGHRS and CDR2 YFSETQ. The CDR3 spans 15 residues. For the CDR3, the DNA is TGCGCCAGCAGTATTGGGACAGGGCAAAACTATGGCTACACCTTC. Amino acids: CASSIGTGQNYGYTF.

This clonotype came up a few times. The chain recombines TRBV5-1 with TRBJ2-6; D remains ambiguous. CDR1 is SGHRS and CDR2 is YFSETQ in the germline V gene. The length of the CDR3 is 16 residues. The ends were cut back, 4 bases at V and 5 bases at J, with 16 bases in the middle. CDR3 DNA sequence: TGCGCCAGCAGCACCTACCAGTCTCGCAGGGCCAACGTCCTGACTTTC. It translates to CASSTYQSRRANVLTF.

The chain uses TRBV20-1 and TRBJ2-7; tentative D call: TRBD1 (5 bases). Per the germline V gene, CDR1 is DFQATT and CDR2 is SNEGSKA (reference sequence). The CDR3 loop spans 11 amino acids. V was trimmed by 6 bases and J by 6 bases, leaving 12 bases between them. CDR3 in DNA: TGCAGTGCAGGTCCCCAGGGCGAGCAGTACTTC. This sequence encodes CSAGPQGEQYF.

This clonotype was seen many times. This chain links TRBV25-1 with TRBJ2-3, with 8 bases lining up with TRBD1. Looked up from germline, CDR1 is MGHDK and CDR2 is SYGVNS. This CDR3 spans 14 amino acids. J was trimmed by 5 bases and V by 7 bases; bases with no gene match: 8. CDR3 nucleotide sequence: TGTGCCAGCACAGACAGGGGATCTTTAGATACGCAGTATTTT. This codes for CASTDRGSLDTQYF. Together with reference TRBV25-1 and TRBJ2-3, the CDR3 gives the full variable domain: EADIYQTPRYLVIGTGKKITLECSQTMGHDKMYWYQQDPGMELHLIHYSYGVNSTEKGDLSSESTVSRIRTEHFPLTLESARPSHTSQYLCASTDRGSLDTQYFGPGTRLTVL.

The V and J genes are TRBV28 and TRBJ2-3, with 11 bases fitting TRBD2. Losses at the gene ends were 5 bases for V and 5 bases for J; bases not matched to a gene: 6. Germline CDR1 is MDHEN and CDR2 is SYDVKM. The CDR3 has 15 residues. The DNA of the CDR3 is TGTGCCAGCAGTCCCGGGACTAGCGGAGGAGATACGCAGTATTTT. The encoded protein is CASSPGTSGGDTQYF.